The 5 T cell receptor beta chains presented below share a single source sample, sequenced in a study of blood T cell repertoires in COVID-19. Assay used: immunoSEQ multiplex PCR; TCRdb lists only in-frame clones, some missing. This sample has roughly 200,000 clones; about nine tenths occur once, and the top ten carry about 7%. The sequenced sample was peripheral blood. The source of these receptors is a man aged 40-49 years with acute or convalescent COVID-19.

The chain is built from TRBV5-5 and TRBJ1-2; 9 bases align to TRBD1. The CDR3 runs to 14 residues. CDR1 is SGHKS and CDR2 is YYEKEE in the germline V gene (reference sequence). V lost 4 bases and J lost 4; bases outside the gene matches: 5. The CDR3: CASSDGQGPYGYTF. The CDR3 DNA reads TGTGCCAGCAGCGACGGACAGGGGCCCTATGGCTACACCTTC.

The count of this clone is one. This rearrangement joins TRBV7-9 to TRBJ2-7, with a tentative D call TRBD1 (5 bases). Germline V lookup: CDR1 SEHNR, CDR2 FQNEAQ (reference sequence). This CDR3 region has 15 residues. Trimming cost V 5 bases and J 5 bases, with 19 bases left between them. CDR3 coding DNA: TGTGCCAGCAGCCCAAGACAAGGGGAAGTCCACGAGCAGTACTTC. Translation: CASSPRQGEVHEQYF.

This clone was seen a few times. The sample holds other DNA sequences that translate to the same CDR3. The chain combines TRBV5-6 with TRBJ2-7; D is perhaps TRBD2 (6 bases). V dropped 2 bases and J dropped 4 bases, with 13 bases sitting between them. CDR3 size: 14 residues. Looked up from germline, CDR1 is SGHDT and CDR2 is YYEEEE. CDR3 sequence reads: CASSFSAGGYEQYF. CDR3 DNA sequence: TGTGCCAGCAGCTTTTCGGCAGGAGGGTACGAGCAGTACTTC. The complete variable domain, with remaining parts taken from reference TRBV5-6 and TRBJ2-7, reads DAGVTQSPTHLIKTRGQQVTLRCSPKSGHDTVSWYQQALGQGPQFIFQYYEEEERQRGNFPDRFSGHQFPNYSSELNVNALLLGDSALYLCASSFSAGGYEQYFGPGTRLTVT.

The V and J genes are TRBV30 and TRBJ2-5; 12 bases align to TRBD2. Per germline, CDR1 GTSNPN and CDR2 SVGIG (reference sequence). The CDR3 sequence is 19 residues long. V gave up 0 bases and J gave up 1 base; unmatched junction bases: 12. This chain's CDR3 is CAWSVSILAGGGPQETQYF. The CDR3 bases are TGTGCCTGGAGTGTATCTATCCTAGCGGGGGGGGGACCCCAAGAGACCCAGTACTTC.

The chain carries TRBV6-4 and TRBJ2-3; 9 bases fit TRBD2. Germline assignment: CDR1 MRHNA and CDR2 SNTAGT. Losses at the gene ends were 2 bases for V and 4 bases for J; bases not matched to a gene: 4. CDR3 size: 15 residues. The CDR3 loop reads CASSDGGGGADTQYF. In nucleotides, the CDR3 is TGTGCCAGCAGTGACGGTGGCGGGGGGGCAGATACGCAGTATTTT.